This T cell receptor (beta chain) was retrieved from a study of Tregs in tolerant kidney transplant recipients. General study points: Nucleotide sequences could not be compared across some patients' samples due to primer changes.

The nonmyeloablative bone marrow transplants came from related graft donors, with transient mixed chimerism. Data came from immunoSEQ multiplex PCR; TCRdb stores just in-frame clones and leaves some out. The sample lists approximately 81,000 clones; more than 85% were seen once. About this clone: Its antigen is unknown.

Trimming at V came to 3 bases and at J to 2 bases, leaving 11 bases not matched to a gene. The CDR3 loop spans 16 amino acids. Germline V lookup: CDR1 SGHRS, CDR2 YFSETQ. The clonotype originates from a human patient who received a combined kidney and bone marrow transplant. Part of the T cells may come from the graft donor. The chain recombines TRBV5-1 with TRBJ2-7; TRBD1 aligns across 7 bases. The sequencing here drew on CD4+ T cells from blood (PBMCs), taken 24 months after the transplant. The CDR3 loop is CASSWNDRVEAYEQYF. The CDR3, as DNA: TGCGCCAGCAGCTGGAATGACAGGGTAGAAGCCTACGAGCAGTACTTC.